Reported below is one T cell receptor beta chain. Its antigen is unknown. The data were taken from a study of PD-1 blockade in classical Hodgkin lymphoma. Study-level results: As was reported, newly diagnosed patients showed lower baseline TCR diversity than healthy donors did. The authors have not defined what causes the repertoire differences, possibly disease activity or prior therapy.

The V gene lost 0 bases and the J gene lost 4 bases, with 7 bases spanning the gap. This CDR3 is 14 amino acids long. Germline assignment: CDR1 SGDLS and CDR2 YYNGEE. Produced via immunoSEQ multiplex PCR; TCRdb's table is partial and in-frame only. This sample has tens of thousands of clones, with approximately 91% found just once. The time point was: newly diagnosed, previously untreated cHL patient sample. PBMCs from untreated, newly diagnosed classical Hodgkin lymphoma were comparison samples. The gene calls are TRBV9 and TRBJ2-2; the D is unclear. The sample was peripheral blood mononuclear cells (PBMCs). The sequence was collected from a human donor with classical Hodgkin lymphoma. The CDR3 here is CASSVVTGTGELFF. CDR3 bases: TGTGCCAGCAGCGTAGTTACGGGCACCGGGGAGCTGTTTTTT.